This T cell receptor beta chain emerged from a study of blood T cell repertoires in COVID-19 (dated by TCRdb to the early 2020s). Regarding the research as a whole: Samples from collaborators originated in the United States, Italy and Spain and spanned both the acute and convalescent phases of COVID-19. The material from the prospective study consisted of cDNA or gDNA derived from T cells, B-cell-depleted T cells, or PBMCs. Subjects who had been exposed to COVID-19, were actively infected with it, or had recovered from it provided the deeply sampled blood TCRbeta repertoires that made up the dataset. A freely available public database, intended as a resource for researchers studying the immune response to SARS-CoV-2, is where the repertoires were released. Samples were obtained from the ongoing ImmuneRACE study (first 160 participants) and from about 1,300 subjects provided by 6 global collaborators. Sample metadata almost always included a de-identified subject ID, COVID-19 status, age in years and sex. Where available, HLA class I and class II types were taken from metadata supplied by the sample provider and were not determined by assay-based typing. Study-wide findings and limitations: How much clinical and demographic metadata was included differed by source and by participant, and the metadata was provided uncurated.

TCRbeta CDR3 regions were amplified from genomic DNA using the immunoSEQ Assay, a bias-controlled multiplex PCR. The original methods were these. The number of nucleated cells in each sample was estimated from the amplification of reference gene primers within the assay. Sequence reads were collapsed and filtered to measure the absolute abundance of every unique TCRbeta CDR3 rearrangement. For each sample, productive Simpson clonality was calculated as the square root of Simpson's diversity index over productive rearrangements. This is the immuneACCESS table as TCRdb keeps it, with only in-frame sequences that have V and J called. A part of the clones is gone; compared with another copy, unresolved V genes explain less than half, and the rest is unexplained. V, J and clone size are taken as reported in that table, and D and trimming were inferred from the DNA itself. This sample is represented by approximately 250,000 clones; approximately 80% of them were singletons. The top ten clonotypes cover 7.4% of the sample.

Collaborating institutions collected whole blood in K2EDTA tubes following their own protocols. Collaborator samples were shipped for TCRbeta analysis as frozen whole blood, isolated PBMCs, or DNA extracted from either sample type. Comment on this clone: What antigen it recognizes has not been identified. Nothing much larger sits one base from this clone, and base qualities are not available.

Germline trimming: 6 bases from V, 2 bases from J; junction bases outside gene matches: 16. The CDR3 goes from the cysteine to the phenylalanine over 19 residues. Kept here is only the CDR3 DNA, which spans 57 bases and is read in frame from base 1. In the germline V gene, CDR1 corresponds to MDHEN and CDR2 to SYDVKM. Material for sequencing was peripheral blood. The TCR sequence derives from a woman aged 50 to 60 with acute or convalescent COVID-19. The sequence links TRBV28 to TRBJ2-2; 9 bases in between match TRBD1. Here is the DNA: TGTGCCAGCAGCCTAAAAATTAACAGGGGGCGTGGTAACACCGGGGAGCTGTTTTTT. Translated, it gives CASSLKINRGRGNTGELFF.